This TCR beta chain was retrieved from a study of T-cell memory formation after mild COVID-19 (dated by TCRdb to the early 2020s). About the investigation overall: TCR sequence clusters from the two donors were largely donor specific. The cohort was made up of two young adult volunteers, one female and one male, who were previously healthy. In a couple of donors, T-cell clones that expanded and contracted after mild COVID-19 were tracked by sequencing TCRalpha and TCRbeta repertoires over time.

Ficoll-Paque density gradient centrifugation was used to isolate PBMCs. Study-wide conclusions, independent of this receptor: Only two mild cases were covered by the study, and larger cohorts that include severe cases with pre-infection samples were considered necessary. SARS-CoV-2 specificity of the second-wave clones peaking on day 37 was not confirmed. Some responding clones were detected in pre-infection memory, which suggested that pre-existing cross-reactive memory T cells had joined the SARS-CoV-2 response. From day 15 to 85, contracting clones showed balanced CD4/CD8 phenotypes, whereas a second wave of clones that expanded from day 15 to 37 leaned towards CD4+. Contracting CD4+ clones appeared mostly in the CM and EM memory subsets, whereas CD8+ clones were enriched in EMRA.

Worth noting for this clonotype: The antigen this receptor binds is unknown. No much larger clone is present one base from it, and per-base qualities are unavailable.

Sequencing instrument: Illumina NovaSeq 6000. Using 5'RACE with constant-segment primers, TCRalpha and TCRbeta cDNA libraries were constructed, with sample barcodes and unique molecular identifiers added in the process. RNA was extracted from every sample with Trizol reagent. The libraries were amplified in two PCR steps, and the second step added a second sample barcode and Illumina TruSeq adapters. The libraries were sequenced on an Illumina NovaSeq using 2 x 150 bp paired-end reads. Turning to the authors' computational methods: With migec v1.2.7, reads were demultiplexed and then collapsed into UMI-guided consensus sequences. With mixcr v2.1.11, UMI consensuses were aligned to TRA and TRB V and J templates and assembled into clonotypes. Expanded or contracted clonotypes were those called significant by both edgeR and NoisET, with noise models trained on biological replicates. For edgeR calls, the thresholds were a false discovery rate-adjusted p below 0.01 and a log2 fold-change of 1. As an exploratory analysis of dynamics, max-normalized trajectories of the 1000 most abundant clonotypes were examined with PCA combined with hierarchical clustering. Separately sequenced CD4+ and CD8+ repertoires were used to assign the CD4 or CD8 phenotype of responding clones. TCRdb's own reprocessing of the public reads used fastp at Q25 and MiXCR and kept productive beta chains. CDR3 protein duplicates are merged, each entry listing the most common genes and DNA. TCRdb's processing, not the study's, gives the V and J calls here. Here the sample has under 550,000 distinct CDR3 sequences; 15% to 20% occur a single time. Roughly an eighth of the sample rests with the top ten.

CDR1 SGHRS and CDR2 YFSETQ were looked up in the germline V gene. Relative to germline, V is 4 bases shorter and J is 8 bases shorter, with 13 bases between their ends. Inclusive of the bounding cysteine and phenylalanine, the CDR3 is 14 residues long. Only the CDR3 region is kept as DNA, spanning 42 bases read in frame from base 1. Sequences were obtained from PBMCs or a T cell subset sorted from them (not recorded which). The rearrangement joined TRBV5-1 to TRBJ1-6, with the D gene uncertain. The TCR comes from an adult woman who had mild COVID-19 (a few samples of this study predate the infection). The sample titles of this study are shuffled in the database, so cell type and time point are left out; the donor was told from shared clones. The DNA reads TGCGCCAGCAGCCTCCCGGGGTTTGATTCACCCCTCCACTTT. This sequence encodes CASSLPGFDSPLHF.